The 20 T cell receptor beta chains below were found in one sample sequenced in a study of CD8 T cells in ankylosing spondylitis. TCRdb recomputed calls from the 5' RACE reads with MiXCR, one row per CDR3 protein. Altogether 210,000 or so distinct CDR3 sequences are present, more than 25% being singletons, with the ten largest covering 6.6%. Sequenced material: blood, either unsorted or a sorted T cell fraction (not recorded which). The receptors here all came from a male donor with ankylosing spondylitis or in good health (not recorded which).

This clonotype has at least ten counts. The gene calls are TRBV29-1 and TRBJ2-2; D tentatively fits TRBD1 or TRBD2 (5 bases each). The V end was cut by 2 bases, the J end by 1 base, with 11 bases between. The CDR3 has 15 residues. CDR1 and CDR2 from the germline V gene are SQVTM and ANQGSEA. CDR3 amino acids: CSVEHGTVNTGELFF. CDR3 sequence (DNA): TGCAGCGTTGAACACGGGACGGTGAACACCGGGGAGCTGTTTTTT.

This chain joins TRBV4-1 and TRBJ2-2; weak D call: TRBD2 (6 bases). The CDR3 sequence is 15 residues long. Germline loops: CDR1 MGHRA, CDR2 YSYEKL. Trimming left V 4 bases short and J 7 bases short, with 16 bases between. The CDR3 nucleotides read TGCGCCAGCAGCCTAGAGGAGGGCCGGGTCGGGGAGCTGTTTTTT. Amino acid sequence: CASSLEEGRVGELFF.

This chain connects TRBV19 to TRBJ2-5; D perhaps matches TRBD1 (6 bases). CDR3 length equals 13 residues. The V gene's germline CDR1 is LNHDA and CDR2 SQIVND (reference sequence). V lost 5 bases, J lost 10 bases, and 17 bases lay in between. This CDR3 is CASSHRAREDQYF. CDR3 in DNA: TGTGCCAGTAGTCACAGGGCCAGAGAGGACCAGTACTTC.

This clonotype was seen a handful of times. CDR3 DNA sequence: TGTGCCAGCAGCCCTTCCGGGACGGGGCAATTCTCTGGAAACACCATATATTTT. Amino acids: CASSPSGTGQFSGNTIYF. The V and J genes are TRBV6-1 and TRBJ1-3, with a tentative D call TRBD1 (5 bases). Per the germline V gene, CDR1 is MNHNS and CDR2 is SASEGT. The CDR3 length is 18 residues. With 6 bases removed from V and 0 bases from J, the gap between germline ends came to 21 bases.

This clonotype was observed at least ten times. The V call is TRBV25-1, the J call TRBJ2-3; 7 bases align to TRBD2. V lost 3 bases and J lost 6; bases outside the gene matches: 9. Germline CDR1 MGHDK, CDR2 SYGVNS. The length of the CDR3 is 15 residues. The CDR3 nucleotides are TGTGCCAGCAGTGATTCGGGGGGAATTGTGGATACGCAGTATTTT. Its protein product is CASSDSGGIVDTQYF.

The V and J genes are TRBV20-1 and TRBJ2-3; 13 bases match TRBD2. From germline, CDR1 is DFQATT and CDR2 SNEGSKA (reference sequence). V lost 3 bases, J lost 0 bases, and 6 bases stayed unmatched. CDR3 length: 17 amino acids. CDR3 sequence reads: CSASGLAGDASTDTQYF. CDR3 sequence (DNA): TGCAGTGCTAGCGGACTAGCGGGGGACGCTAGCACAGATACGCAGTATTTT.

This clonotype was seen repeatedly, ten times or more. The chain recombines TRBV20-1 with TRBJ1-1; 8 bases align to TRBD1. Germline assignment: CDR1 DFQATT and CDR2 SNEGSKA (reference sequence). The length of the CDR3 is 14 residues. Losses at the gene ends were 3 bases for V and 1 base for J; bases not matched to a gene: 4. This CDR3 reads CSARMGTGNTEAFF. CDR3 nucleotide sequence: TGCAGTGCTAGGATGGGGACAGGGAACACTGAAGCTTTCTTT.

This clonotype was seen at least ten times. This sequence joins TRBV6-1 and TRBJ2-5; tentatively, D is TRBD1 (6 bases). The CDR3 has 13 amino acids. Germline V gives CDR1 MNHNS, CDR2 SASEGT. Trimming shortened V by 6 bases and J by 3 bases, and 11 bases separated the two germline ends. CDR3 loop: CASRTDRKETQYF. The CDR3 DNA reads TGTGCCAGCAGGACCGACAGGAAAGAGACCCAGTACTTC.

This clonotype has at least ten counts. The chain carries TRBV12-3 or TRBV12-4 and TRBJ2-3; D tentatively fits TRBD1 or TRBD2 (6 bases each). The CDR3 totals 15 residues. The germline V and J ends were trimmed by 3 bases and 5 bases, with 15 bases remaining between them. The CDR3 region has the DNA TGTGCCAGCAGTTTTTTAGGGGGGCGGGGAGATACGCAGTATTTT. This gives the protein CASSFLGGRGDTQYF.

This clonotype was recorded many times. The gene calls are TRBV7-2 and TRBJ2-1; D is uncertain. The length of the CDR3 is 15 residues. The germline gives CDR1 SGHTA, CDR2 FQGNSA. V was pared by 5 bases and J by 9 bases, with 20 bases between. The CDR3 spells CASSLNSLTSTEQFF. The CDR3 DNA sequence: TGTGCCAGCAGCCTAAATTCCCTGACCAGCACTGAGCAGTTCTTC.

This clonotype has more than one count but fewer than ten. The chain combines TRBV21-1 with TRBJ2-6; the table's D gene call, TRBD2, was not cross checked with the DNA. TRBV21-1 is deemed a pseudogene. The CDR3 extends over 20 amino acids. CDR3 DNA: TGTGCCAGCAGCAGAAGCGTCGAACTAGCGGGATATTCTGGGGCCAACGTCCTGACTTTC. Its translation: CASSRSVELAGYSGANVLTF.

This clonotype was detected ten times or more. The chain's CDR3 is CASSVELEDEQFF. CDR3 sequence (DNA): TGTGCCAGCAGCGTAGAACTCGAGGATGAGCAGTTCTTC. The chain couples TRBV9 to TRBJ2-1; D remains unclear. The ends were cut back, 0 bases at V and 8 bases at J, with 9 bases in the middle. Germline CDR1 and CDR2: SGDLS and YYNGEE. The CDR3 is 13 residues long. Looking up the rest from reference TRBV9 and TRBJ2-1 gives the full variable domain: DSGVTQTPKHLITATGQRVTLRCSPRSGDLSVYWYQQSLDQGLQFLIQYYNGEERAKGNILERFSAQQFPDLHSELNLSSLELGDSALYFCASSVELEDEQFFGPGTRLTVL.

Remarks on this clonotype: Given a much more abundant clone one base away, this may be a read error. V is TRBV20-1 and J is TRBJ2-1; D not certain. The CDR3 loop spans 15 amino acids. Germline CDR1 reads DFQATT; CDR2 reads SNEGSKA (reference sequence). The germline V and J ends were trimmed by 3 bases and 1 base, with 13 bases remaining between them. The CDR3 reads CSASLPCRSYNEQFF. CDR3 nucleotides: TGCAGTGCTAGTCTGCCGTGCCGTTCCTACAATGAGCAGTTCTTC.

This clonotype was recorded many times. The chain combines TRBV9 with TRBJ2-2, with D possibly TRBD2 on 7 matching bases. V lost 5 bases to trimming and J lost 4 bases, with 18 bases between them. The CDR3 totals 16 residues. Germline V gene lookup returns CDR1 SGDLS and CDR2 YYNGEE. CDR3 loop: CASSLGGVGITGELFF. CDR3 in DNA: TGTGCCAGCAGTTTAGGGGGGGTGGGGATCACCGGGGAGCTGTTTTTT.

This clonotype was recorded many times. This chain connects TRBV15 to TRBJ2-5; weak D call: TRBD2 (5 bases). V was pared by 6 bases and J by 4 bases, with 15 bases between. CDR1 and CDR2 (germline): LNHNV, YYDKDF (reference sequence). The CDR3 contains 14 residues. CDR3 sequence: CATRGGFGSETQYF. The CDR3 DNA reads TGTGCCACCAGGGGCGGGTTCGGTTCAGAGACCCAGTACTTC.

This clonotype was counted ten times or more. The chain uses TRBV20-1 and TRBJ2-7, with TRBD2 matching over 10 bases. CDR1 is DFQATT, CDR2 SNEGSKA, per germline (reference sequence). V gave up 2 bases and J gave up 1 base; unmatched junction bases: 2. The CDR3 runs to 14 residues. The CDR3 DNA sequence: TGCAGTGCTAGATCTAGCGGGAGTTCCTACGAGCAGTACTTC. As protein: CSARSSGSSYEQYF.

This clonotype was seen a handful of times. The CDR3 nucleotides read TGCAGTGCTCTCCCGGGACTCCAGAATTACAATCAGCCCCAGCATTTT. Protein product: CSALPGLQNYNQPQHF. This chain connects TRBV20-1 to TRBJ1-5; maybe TRBD1 (5 bases). Germline V lookup: CDR1 DFQATT, CDR2 SNEGSKA (reference sequence). With 5 bases removed from V and 3 bases from J, the gap between germline ends came to 20 bases. The CDR3 consists of 16 residues.

The sample holds one count of this clonotype. The chain combines TRBV20-1 with TRBJ2-2, with TRBD2 matching over 14 bases. V lost 3 bases to trimming and J lost 7 bases; unmatched junction nucleotides: 1. Germline CDR1 is DFQATT and CDR2 is SNEGSKA (reference sequence). The CDR3 spans 14 residues. The CDR3 DNA is TGCAGTGCTAGGACTAGCGGGAGGGTCGGGGAGCTGTTTTTT. Translating it yields CSARTSGRVGELFF.

The table lists this clonotype with many counts. This chain links TRBV6-5 with TRBJ1-1; D remains ambiguous. The length of the CDR3 is 12 residues. V was trimmed by 5 bases and J by 1 base, leaving 5 bases between them. CDR1 and CDR2 from the germline V gene are MNHEY and SVGAGI. The CDR3 DNA reads as TGTGCCAGCAGTGGCCGGAACACTGAAGCTTTCTTT. This encodes CASSGRNTEAFF.

There are a few counts of this clonotype. The chain carries TRBV20-1 and TRBJ2-5, with TRBD2 matching over 10 bases. V shed 4 bases and J 10 bases; nucleotides not matched to a gene: 12. This CDR3 is 14 amino acids long. The germline CDR1 and CDR2 sequences are DFQATT and SNEGSKA (reference sequence). CDR3 sequence: CSATWNSGRQFQYF. CDR3 sequence (DNA): TGCAGTGCTACTTGGAATAGCGGGAGGCAATTCCAGTACTTC.